This T cell receptor beta chain originates from a study of CD8+CD57+ T cells in acquired aplastic anemia. Whole-study findings and limits: Significance was not reached for CD8+ Simpson's diversity between patients and controls.

Germline V CDR1 and CDR2: SGHVS, FQNEAQ. The CDR3 length is 14 residues. In the case of this clonotype: Its matching antigen is unknown.

Selection for sequencing was limited to patients who had shown CD8+CD57+ cell expansion by flow cytometry. Blood sampling was performed on the patients, and none of them had received therapy by then. Profiling of TCR beta VDJ combinations and CDR3 sequences used genomic DNA as template. Each CDR3 protein gets one entry after TCRdb re-called the reads with MiXCR. The top ten hold 35% to 50% of the sample, which has approximately 250,000 distinct CDR3 sequences, 82% seen once. The receptor was isolated from a human donor with aplastic anemia. The specimen was sorted CD4+, CD8+, or CD8+CD57+ T cells (not recorded which) from PBMCs. The J gene is TRBJ2-7, the V gene TRBV7-8; no clear D. CDR3 region: CASSLAGSPDTQYV. The CDR3 coding sequence is TGTGCCAGCAGCTTAGCGGGCAGTCCCGATACGCAGTATGTC.